This TCR beta chain was recovered during a study of beta chain features in type 1 diabetes. Whole-study results and caveats: Cells with high TCR expression could be over-represented by cDNA sequencing. Small HLA sub-analyses could not settle whether HLA shapes TCRB rearrangement.

To note about this clone: Antigen: not known. Other DNA sequences in the sample encode the same CDR3.

Using CD45RO/CCR7/CD25/CD127/CD95/CD27, CD4+ naive, central memory, regulatory and stem cell-like memory cells were sorted. The whole isolated RNA underwent reverse transcription, so sequencing captured expressed TCRB transcripts. Assay: immunoSEQ multiplex PCR; the TCRdb copy retains only in-frame clones and omits some. Of about 450,000 clones in the sample, approximately 10% were seen once. The CDR3 has 10 amino acids. The germline V gene encodes CDR1 SEHNR and CDR2 FQNEAQ (reference sequence). The V gene lost 5 bases and the J gene lost 6 bases, with 3 bases spanning the gap. The sequence was collected from a young woman in good health. V gene TRBV7-9 combines with J gene TRBJ2-3; no clear D gene. The sequenced sample consisted of naive CD4+ T cells from blood. CDR3: CASSGDTQYF. The CDR3 nucleotides read TGTGCCAGCAGCGGGGATACGCAGTATTTT.